The 4 T cell receptor beta chains given below trace back to one sample, sequenced in a study of cytomegalovirus exposure and HLA in healthy donors (dated by TCRdb to about 2017). The library was generated by the immunoSEQ multiplex PCR assay. For the multiplex PCR, a mixture combining 60 forward primers for TCR Vbeta segments and 13 reverse primers for TCR Jbeta segments was used. TCRdb provides this immuneACCESS table in a form limited to in-frame rearrangements. Some clones are lacking; in checked studies, under half of them reflect an unresolved V gene, and why the rest are absent is not known. Present in this sample are tens of thousands of clones, about two thirds of which were seen just once. The top ten hold about 12% of the sample. Sequenced sample: PBMCs. Source of these receptors: a woman aged 40 to 50 in good health and CMV-seropositive.

The chain combines TRBV6-6 with TRBJ1-4, with D perhaps matching TRBD1 (5 bases). V lost 4 bases to trimming and J lost 12 bases, with 12 bases between them. Germline loops: CDR1 MNHNY, CDR2 SVGAGI (reference sequence). The CDR3 sequence is 12 residues long. CDR3 region: CASSFPTQELFF. CDR3 nucleotide sequence: TGTGCCAGCAGTTTCCCCACACAGGAACTGTTTTTT.

The rearrangement links TRBV2 to TRBJ2-5; 12 bases match TRBD2. The CDR3 sequence is 14 residues long. Germline CDR1 reads SNHLY; CDR2 reads FYNNEI. With 10 bases clipped from V and 5 bases from J, the junction kept 8 bases outside the gene matches. CDR3 DNA: TGTGCCAAGACTAGCGGGGGTTCCACGGAGACCCAGTACTTC. It specifies CAKTSGGSTETQYF.

Only one count was recorded for this clone. The chain carries TRBV29-1 and TRBJ2-7, with TRBD1 matching 7 bases. Germline V gene sequence: CDR1 SQVTM, CDR2 ANQGSEA. The CDR3 covers 11 residues. V dropped 5 bases and J dropped 5; count of bases not matched to a gene: 3. The CDR3 reads CSVQTGDEQYF. Here the CDR3 DNA reads TGCAGCGTTCAAACAGGGGACGAGCAGTACTTC.

The chain uses TRBV7-9 and TRBJ2-7, with D possibly matching TRBD2 (6 bases). Germline values: CDR1 SEHNR, CDR2 FQNEAQ (reference sequence). V was cut by 4 bases and J by 1 base, with 17 bases left in between. The length of the CDR3 is 16 residues. For the CDR3, the DNA is TGTGCCAGCAGCTCCACAGGAGGGATAGCATCCTACGAGCAGTACTTC. This codes for CASSSTGGIASYEQYF.